Each of the 21 T cell receptor beta chains below was sequenced from the same sample in a study of T cells in Graves' hyperthyroidism and ophthalmopathy. Researchers amplified the TCR beta CDR3 regions from RNA transcripts. During a first-round RT-PCR of the TCR CDR3, the HTBI primer set was used. TCRdb recomputed calls from the multiplex PCR reads with MiXCR, one row per CDR3 protein. The sample comprises about 540,000 distinct CDR3 sequences, around 46% of which are singletons, and approximately 7.5% rests with the top ten. Sequencing was done on a sample of peripheral blood or thyroid tissue (not recorded which). These receptors were taken from a woman between 18 and 29 years old with Graves' hyperthyroidism.

With regard to this clonotype: Its ends do not fully match the called genes, so a read error is possible. This chain connects TRBV9 to TRBJ1-2; D is ambiguous. Germline V gene lookup returns CDR1 SGDLS and CDR2 YYNGEE. The CDR3 loop spans 14 amino acids. The CDR3 protein is CACSVADIDYGYTF. CDR3 in DNA: TGTGCCTGCAGCGTGGCCGACATAGACTATGGCTACACCTTC.

The rearrangement uses TRBV29-1 and TRBJ1-5; D possibly corresponds to TRBD1 (5 bases). The CDR3 totals 15 residues. From germline, CDR1 is SQVTM and CDR2 ANQGSEA. V lost 4 bases and J lost 4, with 17 bases in between. For the CDR3, the DNA is TGCAGCGTTGTTCCGCAGGGTAACGGGAATCAGCCCCAGCATTTT. Its protein is CSVVPQGNGNQPQHF.

In its sample, this clonotype was seen many times. The V call is TRBV5-6, the J call TRBJ2-7; TRBD2 might be the D (5 bases). Per germline, CDR1 SGHDT and CDR2 YYEEEE. The CDR3 consists of 15 residues. V lost 4 bases and J 0 bases, leaving 14 bases between the germline ends. The DNA of the CDR3 is TGTGCCAGCAGCGGCGCTTCCGGGAACTCCTACGAGCAGTACTTC. Its protein product is CASSGASGNSYEQYF.

The J gene is TRBJ2-7, the V gene TRBV7-9; either TRBD1 or TRBD2 may supply D (5 bases each). V was shortened by 3 bases and J by 7 bases, with 16 bases between the two germline ends. Germline values: CDR1 SEHNR, CDR2 FQNEAQ (reference sequence). CDR3 length: 14 residues. For the CDR3, the DNA is TGTGCCAGCAGCTTGGTAGGGACCCAAATAGAGCAGTACTTC. Encoded protein: CASSLVGTQIEQYF.

This clonotype has ten or more counts. V gene TRBV9 combines with J gene TRBJ2-5, with 9 bases fitting TRBD2. The CDR3 totals 14 residues. Germline trimming cut 2 bases from V and 5 bases from J; bases unmatched to any gene: 4. Germline CDR1 is SGDLS and CDR2 is YYNGEE. CDR3 protein: CASSVGLARETQYF. Written as DNA, the CDR3 is TGTGCCAGCAGCGTGGGACTAGCCCGGGAGACCCAGTACTTC.

This clonotype was picked up many times. This chain links TRBV5-5 with TRBJ1-4; D gene unclear. CDR1 is SGHKS, CDR2 YYEKEE, per germline (reference sequence). The CDR3 spans 12 residues. Trimming removed 4 bases from V and 10 bases from J, with 11 bases in between. The CDR3 loop reads CASSAYLGKLFF. CDR3 coding DNA: TGTGCCAGCAGCGCCTACCTCGGAAAACTGTTTTTT.

This chain connects TRBV5-1 to TRBJ2-7; 8 bases map to TRBD1. The germline V gene has CDR1 SGHRS and CDR2 YFSETQ. The length of the CDR3 is 13 residues. V was clipped by 6 bases and J by 1 base; unmatched bases: 3. DNA of the CDR3: TGCGCCAGCATAGGACAGGGTTCCTACGAGCAGTACTTC. It is translated as CASIGQGSYEQYF. The whole variable domain, remainder taken from reference TRBV5-1 and TRBJ2-7, is KAGVTQTPRYLIKTRGQQVTLSCSPISGHRSVSWYQQTPGQGLQFLFEYFSETQRNKGNFPGRFSGRQFSNSRSEMNVSTLELGDSALYLCASIGQGSYEQYFGPGTRLTVT.

This clonotype appeared many times. The chain couples TRBV6-1 to TRBJ1-6; TRBD1 matches at 11 bases. The CDR3 runs to 15 residues. The germline V gene encodes CDR1 MNHNS and CDR2 SASEGT. Losses at the gene ends were 1 base for V and 10 bases for J; bases not matched to a gene: 3. The CDR3 spells CASSEDGTGGSPLHF. The CDR3, as DNA: TGTGCCAGCAGTGAAGACGGGACAGGGGGGTCACCCCTCCACTTT.

The gene calls are TRBV2 and TRBJ1-2, with TRBD1 as a possible D gene (6 bases). CDR1 is SNHLY and CDR2 is FYNNEI in the germline V gene. Trimming cost V 6 bases and J 4 bases, with 12 bases left between them. This CDR3 is 13 amino acids long. The DNA of the CDR3 is TGTGCCAGCAGCCTTACGGACAGCTATGGCTACACCTTC. It yields the protein CASSLTDSYGYTF.

This rearrangement joins TRBV18 to TRBJ1-1; D possibly corresponds to TRBD1 (5 bases). V was clipped by 2 bases and J by 1 base, with 11 bases between them. The germline V gene encodes CDR1 KGHSH and CDR2 LQKENI. The CDR3 covers 15 residues. The CDR3 region has the DNA TGTGCCAGCTCACCATGGGGGACGAGGAACACTGAAGCTTTCTTT. It is translated as CASSPWGTRNTEAFF.

This rearrangement joins TRBV7-2 to TRBJ2-2, with D perhaps matching TRBD2 (6 bases). Per the germline V gene, CDR1 is SGHTA and CDR2 is FQGNSA. CDR3 length equals 16 residues. V was clipped by 5 bases and J by 5 bases, with 18 bases between them. The CDR3 protein is CASSDSGASSTGELFF. Here the CDR3 DNA reads TGTGCCAGCAGCGACTCGGGAGCGAGTTCTACCGGGGAGCTGTTTTTT.

The gene calls are TRBV7-2 and TRBJ2-5, with 7 positions matching TRBD1. CDR1 and CDR2 (germline): SGHTA, FQGNSA. The CDR3 length is 14 residues. Trimming removed 0 bases from V and 4 bases from J; junction bases left unmatched: 2. The CDR3 spells CASSLARGRETQYF. The CDR3 nucleotides are TGTGCCAGCAGCTTAGCGAGGGGGCGAGAGACCCAGTACTTC. The variable domain in full, completed from reference TRBV7-2 and TRBJ2-5, reads GAGVSQSPSNKVTEKGKDVELRCDPISGHTALYWYRQSLGQGLEFLIYFQGNSAPDKSGLPSDRFSAERTGGSVSTLTIQRTQQEDSAVYLCASSLARGRETQYFGPGTRLLVL.

A few counts support this clonotype. The chain has TRBV10-3 and TRBJ2-1; possibly TRBD2 for D (6 bases). CDR1 is ENHRY, CDR2 SYGVKD, per germline. V was clipped by 0 bases and J by 12 bases, with 12 bases between them. This CDR3 is built from 13 residues. The DNA of the CDR3 is TGTGCCATCAGTGAGTCCGAGTTGCGGGGGCAGTTCTTC. Protein sequence: CAISESELRGQFF.

This clonotype was recorded at least ten times. The chain joins TRBV20-1 to TRBJ1-2; 8 bases line up with TRBD1. In germline, CDR1 is DFQATT, CDR2 SNEGSKA (reference sequence). J was trimmed by 8 bases and V by 4 bases; bases with no gene match: 9. The CDR3 is 13 residues long. CDR3 sequence: CSAIQGVTGGYTF. The CDR3 DNA reads TGCAGTGCTATACAGGGGGTTACGGGCGGCTACACCTTC.

This clonotype appeared many times. J is TRBJ1-1 and V is TRBV5-5; D not resolved. Germline values: CDR1 SGHKS, CDR2 YYEKEE (reference sequence). There are 14 residues in the CDR3. Trimming stripped 4 bases from V and 3 bases from J, with 13 bases between. In nucleotides, the CDR3 is TGTGCCAGCAGCGTGGGTGTCGGGGACACTGAAGCTTTCTTT. Translation: CASSVGVGDTEAFF.

The chain recombines TRBV12-3 or TRBV12-4 with TRBJ1-2; 7 bases line up with TRBD1. The CDR3 spans 13 residues. The CDR3 nucleotides read TGTGCTAGAGCTTTGACAGGGTGGAGCGGCTACACCTTC. Its translation is CARALTGWSGYTF.

This clonotype was seen ten or more times. The V call is TRBV11-3, the J call TRBJ2-5; either TRBD1 or TRBD2 may supply D (6 bases each). The CDR3 loop spans 17 amino acids. CDR1 is SGHNT and CDR2 is YENEEA in the germline V gene. Trimming cost V 3 bases and J 5 bases, with 22 bases left between them. The CDR3 region is CASSFLRGRRLGETQYF. For the CDR3, the DNA is TGTGCCAGCAGCTTCCTCCGGGGGCGGCGGCTCGGGGAGACCCAGTACTTC.

At least ten counts were recorded for this clonotype. For the CDR3, the DNA is TGCGCCAGCAGCCAGGCTCACAGCTCCTACGAGCAGTACTTC. It yields the protein CASSQAHSSYEQYF. This sequence joins TRBV4-3 and TRBJ2-7; D remains unclear. V lost 3 bases to trimming and J lost 0 bases, with 9 bases between them. Looked up from germline, CDR1 is LGHNA and CDR2 is YSLEER. This CDR3 has 14 residues.

This chain uses TRBV30 with TRBJ2-7, with a weak D call TRBD1 (6 bases). The germline V and J ends were trimmed by 0 bases and 0 bases, with 9 bases remaining between them. Germline lookup yields CDR1 GTSNPN and CDR2 SVGIG (reference sequence). The CDR3 spans 14 residues. The CDR3 nucleotides read TGTGCCTGGAGTGTAGCAGGGGACTCCTACGAGCAGTACTTC. It yields the protein CAWSVAGDSYEQYF.

This clonotype was picked up one time. The rearrangement links TRBV7-9 to TRBJ2-1; 14 bases are a match to TRBD2. Germline V gene sequence: CDR1 SEHNR, CDR2 FQNEAQ (reference sequence). Losses at the gene ends were 8 bases for V and 3 bases for J; bases not matched to a gene: 6. The CDR3 covers 16 residues. CDR3 protein: CASAGLAGVGYNEQFF. The DNA of the CDR3 is TGTGCCAGCGCGGGACTAGCGGGAGTGGGCTACAATGAGCAGTTCTTC.

This clonotype was recorded at least ten times. The chain is built from TRBV7-2 and TRBJ1-2; possibly TRBD1 for D (5 bases). The CDR3 consists of 17 residues. The V end lost 5 bases, the J end lost 5 bases, and 24 bases lay between the germline ends. Germline V gives CDR1 SGHTA, CDR2 FQGNSA. CDR3 bases: TGTGCCAGCAGCCCATATTCCGGGACCTTCTACGTTTATGGCTACACCTTC. Translating it yields CASSPYSGTFYVYGYTF.